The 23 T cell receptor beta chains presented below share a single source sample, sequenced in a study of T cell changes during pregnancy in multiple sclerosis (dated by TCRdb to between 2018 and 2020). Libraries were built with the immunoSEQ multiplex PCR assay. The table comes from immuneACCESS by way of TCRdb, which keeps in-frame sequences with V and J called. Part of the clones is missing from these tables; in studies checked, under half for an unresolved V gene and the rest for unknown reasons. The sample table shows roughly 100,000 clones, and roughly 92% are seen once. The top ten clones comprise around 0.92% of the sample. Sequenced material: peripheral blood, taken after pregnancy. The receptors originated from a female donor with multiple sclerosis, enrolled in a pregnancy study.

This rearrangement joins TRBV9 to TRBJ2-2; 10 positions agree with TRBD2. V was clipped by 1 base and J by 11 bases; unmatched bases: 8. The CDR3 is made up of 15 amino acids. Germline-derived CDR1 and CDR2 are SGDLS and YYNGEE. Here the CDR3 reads CASSVNSGGLGELFF. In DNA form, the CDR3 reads TGTGCCAGCAGCGTAAATAGCGGGGGGCTCGGCGAGCTGTTTTTT.

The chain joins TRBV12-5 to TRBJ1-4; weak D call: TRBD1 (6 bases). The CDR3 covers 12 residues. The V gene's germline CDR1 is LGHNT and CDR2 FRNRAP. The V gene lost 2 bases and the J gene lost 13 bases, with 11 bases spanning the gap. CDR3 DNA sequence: TGTGCTAGTGGTTTGTCGACAGGTTCACTGTTTTTT. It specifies CASGLSTGSLFF.

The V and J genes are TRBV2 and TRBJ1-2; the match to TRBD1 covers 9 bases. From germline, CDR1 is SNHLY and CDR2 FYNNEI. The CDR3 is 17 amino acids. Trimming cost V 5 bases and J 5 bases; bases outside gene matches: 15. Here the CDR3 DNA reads TGTGCCAGCAGTACGGACAGGGGCGCCTTAGTCGGTTATGGCTACACCTTC. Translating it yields CASSTDRGALVGYGYTF.

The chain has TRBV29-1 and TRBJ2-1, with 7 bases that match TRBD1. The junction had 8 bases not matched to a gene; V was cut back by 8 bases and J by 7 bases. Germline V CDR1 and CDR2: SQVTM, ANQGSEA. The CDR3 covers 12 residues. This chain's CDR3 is CSTSRGSNEQFF. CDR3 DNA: TGCAGCACATCCAGGGGGTCGAATGAGCAGTTCTTC.

CDR3 nucleotides: TGTGCCAGCAGCCCCAGTTACGAGCAGTACTTC. Amino acid sequence: CASSPSYEQYF. The chain joins TRBV7-8 to TRBJ2-7, with D unresolved. CDR3 length: 11 residues. Trimming took 5 bases from V and 4 from J, leaving 6 bases between them. Germline loops: CDR1 SGHVS, CDR2 FQNEAQ.

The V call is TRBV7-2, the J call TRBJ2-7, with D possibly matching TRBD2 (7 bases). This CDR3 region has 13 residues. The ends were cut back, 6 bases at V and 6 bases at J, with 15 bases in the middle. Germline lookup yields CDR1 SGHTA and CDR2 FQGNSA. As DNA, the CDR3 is TGTGCCAGCAGAAGGGGGGGACGCGGCGAGCAGTACTTC. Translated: CASRRGGRGEQYF.

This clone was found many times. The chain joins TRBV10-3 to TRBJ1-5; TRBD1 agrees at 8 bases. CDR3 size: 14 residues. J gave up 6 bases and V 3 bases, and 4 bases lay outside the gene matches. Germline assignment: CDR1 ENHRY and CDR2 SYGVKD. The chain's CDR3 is CAISERQGAQPQHF. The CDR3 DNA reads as TGTGCCATCAGTGAACGGCAGGGGGCTCAGCCCCAGCATTTT.

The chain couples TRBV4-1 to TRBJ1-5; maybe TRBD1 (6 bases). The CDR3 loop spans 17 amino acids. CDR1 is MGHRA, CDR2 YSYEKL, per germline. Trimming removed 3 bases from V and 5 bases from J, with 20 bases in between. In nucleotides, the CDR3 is TGCGCCAGCAGCCAGAAAACAGGGAAAAGGGGAGATCAGCCCCAGCATTTT. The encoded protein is CASSQKTGKRGDQPQHF.

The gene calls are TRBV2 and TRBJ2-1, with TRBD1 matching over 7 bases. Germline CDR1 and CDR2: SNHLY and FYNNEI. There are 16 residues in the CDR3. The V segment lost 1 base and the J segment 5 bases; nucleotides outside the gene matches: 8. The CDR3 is CASSEVRGPGNNEQFF. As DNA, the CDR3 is TGTGCCAGCAGTGAAGTAAGGGGGCCGGGGAACAATGAGCAGTTCTTC.

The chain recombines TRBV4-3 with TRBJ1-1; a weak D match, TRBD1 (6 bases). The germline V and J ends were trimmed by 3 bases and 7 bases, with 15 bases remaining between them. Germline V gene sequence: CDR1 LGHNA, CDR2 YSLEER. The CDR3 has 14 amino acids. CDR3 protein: CASSQDSSGFEAFF. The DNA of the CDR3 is TGCGCCAGCAGCCAGGACAGTTCTGGGTTTGAAGCTTTCTTT.

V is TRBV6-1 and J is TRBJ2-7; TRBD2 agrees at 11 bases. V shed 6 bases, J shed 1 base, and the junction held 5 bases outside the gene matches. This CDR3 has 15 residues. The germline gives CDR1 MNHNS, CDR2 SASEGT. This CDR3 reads CASSGLAGESYEQYF. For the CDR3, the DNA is TGTGCCAGCAGCGGACTAGCGGGTGAGTCCTACGAGCAGTACTTC.

The CDR3 nucleotides read TGTGCCAGCAGCTCGACTAGCGGCCTCTACAATGAGCAGTTCTTC. Translating gives CASSSTSGLYNEQFF. The rearrangement joins TRBV7-6 to TRBJ2-1; 9 bases agree with TRBD2. The V gene end was trimmed by 4 bases and the J gene end by 3 bases; junction bases not matched to a gene: 4. The CDR3 is 15 amino acids. Germline CDR1 is SGHVS and CDR2 is FNYEAQ.

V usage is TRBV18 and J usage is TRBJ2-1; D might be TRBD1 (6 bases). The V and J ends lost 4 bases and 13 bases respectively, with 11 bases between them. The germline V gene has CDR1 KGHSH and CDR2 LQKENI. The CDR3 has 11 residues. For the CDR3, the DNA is TGTGCCAGCTCACTCCGGACAGACCAGTTCTTC. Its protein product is CASSLRTDQFF.

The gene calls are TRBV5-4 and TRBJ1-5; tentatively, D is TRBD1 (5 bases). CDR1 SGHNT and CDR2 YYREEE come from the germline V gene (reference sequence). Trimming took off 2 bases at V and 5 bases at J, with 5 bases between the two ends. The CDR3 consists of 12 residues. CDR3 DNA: TGTGCCAGCAGCTTAGGGGATCAGCCCCAGCATTTT. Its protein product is CASSLGDQPQHF.

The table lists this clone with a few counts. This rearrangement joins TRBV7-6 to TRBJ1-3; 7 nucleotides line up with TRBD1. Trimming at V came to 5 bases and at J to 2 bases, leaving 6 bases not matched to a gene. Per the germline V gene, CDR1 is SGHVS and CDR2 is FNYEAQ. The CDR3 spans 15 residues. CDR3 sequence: CASSPDRLTGNTIYF. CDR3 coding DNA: TGTGCCAGCAGCCCGGACAGGCTGACTGGAAACACCATATATTTT.

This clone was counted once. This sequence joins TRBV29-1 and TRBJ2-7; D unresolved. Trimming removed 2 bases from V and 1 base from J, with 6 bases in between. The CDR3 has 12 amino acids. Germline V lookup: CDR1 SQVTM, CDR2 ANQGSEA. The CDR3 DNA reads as TGCAGCGTTGAAAACAGTTCCTACGAGCAGTACTTC. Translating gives CSVENSSYEQYF.

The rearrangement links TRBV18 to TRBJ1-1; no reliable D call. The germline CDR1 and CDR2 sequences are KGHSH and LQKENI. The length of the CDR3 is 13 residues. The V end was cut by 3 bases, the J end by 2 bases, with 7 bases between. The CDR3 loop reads CASSPPVNTEAFF. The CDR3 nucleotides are TGTGCCAGCTCACCCCCGGTCAACACTGAAGCTTTCTTT.

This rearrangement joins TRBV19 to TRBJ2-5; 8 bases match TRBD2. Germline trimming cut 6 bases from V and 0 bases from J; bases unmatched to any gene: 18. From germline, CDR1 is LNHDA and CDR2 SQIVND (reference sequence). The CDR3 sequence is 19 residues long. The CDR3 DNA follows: TGTGCCAGTAGCAATCCTCGGAGCGGGGGCCCACCCAACCAAGAGACCCAGTACTTC. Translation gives CASSNPRSGGPPNQETQYF.

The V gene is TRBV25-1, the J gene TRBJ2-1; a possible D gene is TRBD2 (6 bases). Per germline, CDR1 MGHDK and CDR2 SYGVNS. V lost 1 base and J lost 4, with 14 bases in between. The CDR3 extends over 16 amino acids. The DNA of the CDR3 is TGTGCCAGCAGTGAATTGATGGGCGGGACGTACAATGAGCAGTTCTTC. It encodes CASSELMGGTYNEQFF.

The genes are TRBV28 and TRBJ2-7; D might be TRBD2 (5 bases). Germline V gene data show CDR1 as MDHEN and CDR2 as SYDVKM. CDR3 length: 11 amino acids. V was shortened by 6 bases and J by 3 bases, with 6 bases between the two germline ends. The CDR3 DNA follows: TGTGCCAGCAGCGGGGACTACGAGCAGTACTTC. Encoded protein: CASSGDYEQYF.

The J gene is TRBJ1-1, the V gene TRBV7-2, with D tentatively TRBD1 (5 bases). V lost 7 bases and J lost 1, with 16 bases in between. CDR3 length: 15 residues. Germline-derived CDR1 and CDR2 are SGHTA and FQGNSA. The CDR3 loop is CASTPRTTKNTEAFF. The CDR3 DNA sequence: TGTGCCAGCACCCCTAGGACAACCAAGAACACTGAAGCTTTCTTT.

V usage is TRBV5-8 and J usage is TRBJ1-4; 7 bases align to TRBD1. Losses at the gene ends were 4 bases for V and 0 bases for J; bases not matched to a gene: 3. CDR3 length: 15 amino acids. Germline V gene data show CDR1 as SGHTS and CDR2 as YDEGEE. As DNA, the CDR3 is TGTGCCAGCAGCCGGGGACAGTCAACTAATGAAAAACTGTTTTTT. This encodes CASSRGQSTNEKLFF.

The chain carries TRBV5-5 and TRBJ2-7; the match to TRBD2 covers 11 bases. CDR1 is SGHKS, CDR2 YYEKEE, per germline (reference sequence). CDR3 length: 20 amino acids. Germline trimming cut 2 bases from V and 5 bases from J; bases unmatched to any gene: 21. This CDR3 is CASSFLPFNSGGARRNEQYF. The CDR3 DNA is TGTGCCAGCAGCTTCCTACCCTTCAATAGCGGGGGGGCCAGACGAAACGAGCAGTACTTC.